A single sample is the source of the 20 T cell receptor beta chains below, sequenced in a study of human T cells and chemical hapten exposure. TCRdb passed the RACE reads through MiXCR, listing each CDR3 protein once. The table has about 85,000 distinct CDR3 sequences, 7.5% to 9.5% seen once. Time point denoted: pre-sensitization, week 0. Stated treatment: therapeutic diphenylcyclopropenone sensitization with weekly scalp DPC. This material consisted of whole blood, taken in connection with sensitization to the hapten diphenylcyclopropenone (DPC). Source of these receptors: a man between 40 and 49 years old with alopecia areata. Some clones in this sample may be carry-over from other donors' samples.

This clonotype has only a few counts. The CDR3 sequence is CASSLDPRDPPLYEQYF. CDR3 coding DNA: TGTGCCAGCAGTTTAGACCCCCGGGACCCACCCCTCTACGAGCAGTACTTC. This chain links TRBV28 with TRBJ2-7; perhaps D is TRBD1 or TRBD2 (5 bases each). The CDR3 consists of 17 residues. V lost 2 bases, J lost 3 bases, and 20 bases lay in between. Per the germline V gene, CDR1 is MDHEN and CDR2 is SYDVKM.

This clonotype has more than one count but fewer than ten. The chain's CDR3 is CASSIQITGELFF. CDR3 in DNA: TGTGCCAGCAGCATACAGATCACCGGGGAGCTGTTTTTT. The chain joins TRBV7-2 to TRBJ2-2; D gene ambiguous. CDR3 length: 13 residues. The ends were cut back, 5 bases at V and 4 bases at J, with 8 bases in the middle. Looked up from germline, CDR1 is SGHTA and CDR2 is FQGNSA.

The rearrangement links TRBV7-2 to TRBJ2-2; D remains ambiguous. Trimming pared 1 base from V and 0 bases from J, leaving 21 bases between. This CDR3 has 20 residues. From germline, CDR1 is SGHTA and CDR2 FQGNSA. CDR3: CASSLGFLTVTFANTGELFF. The CDR3 coding sequence is TGTGCCAGCAGCTTAGGGTTCTTGACGGTTACATTCGCGAACACCGGGGAGCTGTTTTTT. The whole variable domain, remainder taken from reference TRBV7-2 and TRBJ2-2, is GAGVSQSPSNKVTEKGKDVELRCDPISGHTALYWYRQSLGQGLEFLIYFQGNSAPDKSGLPSDRFSAERTGGSVSTLTIQRTQQEDSAVYLCASSLGFLTVTFANTGELFFGEGSRLTVL.

The chain joins TRBV3-1 to TRBJ2-1; 9 bases map to TRBD2. Germline CDR1 LGHDT, CDR2 YNNKEL (reference sequence). The CDR3 runs to 15 residues. V shed 4 bases and J 2 bases; nucleotides not matched to a gene: 3. The CDR3 sequence is CASSPLAGTYNEQFF. The CDR3 bases are TGTGCCAGCAGCCCCCTAGCGGGAACCTACAATGAGCAGTTCTTC.

In this sample, this clonotype turned up many times. This chain connects TRBV6-1 to TRBJ1-5; the D is unclear. CDR1 MNHNS and CDR2 SASEGT come from the germline V gene. V was trimmed by 1 base and J by 6 bases, leaving 13 bases between them. The CDR3 is 15 amino acids. The CDR3 reads CASSEEHSRVQPQHF. The CDR3 DNA is TGTGCCAGCAGTGAAGAGCACAGTAGGGTTCAGCCCCAGCATTTT.

Only a few counts were recorded for this clonotype. The chain recombines TRBV6-2 or TRBV6-3 with TRBJ2-7; no definite D call. This CDR3 has 13 amino acids. CDR1 is MNHEY, CDR2 SVGEGT, per germline. V shed 4 bases and J shed 3 bases, with 10 bases lying between them. The CDR3 region is CASSSSEVYEQYV. The CDR3 bases are TGTGCCAGCAGTTCCTCCGAAGTCTACGAGCAGTACGTC.

This clonotype was detected only a few times. This chain connects TRBV28 to TRBJ2-7; possible D gene TRBD1, 6 bases. The CDR3 length is 15 residues. CDR1 and CDR2 from the germline V gene are MDHEN and SYDVKM. V was trimmed by 5 bases and J by 0 bases, leaving 14 bases between them. CDR3 DNA sequence: TGTGCCAGCAGTAGGGAAAGGGGGTTCTCCTACGAGCAGTACTTC. This codes for CASSRERGFSYEQYF.

This clonotype occurred a few times. The rearrangement joins TRBV6-5 to TRBJ2-3; D is uncertain. The germline V gene encodes CDR1 MNHEY and CDR2 SVGAGI. The length of the CDR3 is 15 residues. Trimming cost V 0 bases and J 2 bases, with 9 bases left between them. CDR3 sequence: CASSYSYETTDTQYF. The CDR3 nucleotides are TGTGCCAGCAGTTACTCATACGAAACCACAGATACGCAGTATTTT.

This clonotype showed up many times. The CDR3 bases are TGTGCCAGCAGTGAGGATGGGGCGGATCGCACAGATACGCAGTATTTT. Translating gives CASSEDGADRTDTQYF. The chain carries TRBV2 and TRBJ2-3, with D possibly matching TRBD1 (5 bases). The CDR3 spans 16 residues. The germline V gene has CDR1 SNHLY and CDR2 FYNNEI. V was pared by 3 bases and J by 1 base, with 14 bases between.

This clonotype was seen ten or more times. V usage is TRBV9 and J usage is TRBJ2-2; D gene unclear. The V end was cut by 0 bases, the J end by 1 base, with 7 bases between. Germline V gene sequence: CDR1 SGDLS, CDR2 YYNGEE. The CDR3 spans 15 residues. As DNA, the CDR3 is TGTGCCAGCAGCGTAGTCCCAGGGAACACCGGGGAGCTGTTTTTT. Translation gives CASSVVPGNTGELFF.

This clonotype was observed many times. This chain joins TRBV27 and TRBJ1-6; D gene uncertain. The CDR3 extends over 15 amino acids. Trimming left V 3 bases short and J 6 bases short, with 12 bases between. Germline CDR1 reads MNHEY; CDR2 reads SMNVEV (reference sequence). In DNA form, the CDR3 reads TGTGCCAGCAGTTTCAGTGTGGGAGGTAATTCACCCCTCCACTTT. Amino acids: CASSFSVGGNSPLHF.

This clonotype was seen a handful of times. J is TRBJ2-1 and V is TRBV6-2 or TRBV6-3; 8 bases fit TRBD2. The V gene end was trimmed by 7 bases and the J gene end by 5 bases; junction bases not matched to a gene: 13. The CDR3 extends over 16 amino acids. Germline CDR1 and CDR2: MNHEY and SVGEGT. CDR3 sequence reads: CASNPFARGGNNEQFF. CDR3 nucleotides: TGTGCCAGCAATCCCTTCGCTCGCGGGGGGAACAATGAGCAGTTCTTC.

This clonotype was detected many times. CDR3 DNA sequence: TGCAGCGTTGTGCTAGCGGGAATCCAAGAGACCCAGTACTTC. Protein product: CSVVLAGIQETQYF. The chain links TRBV29-1 to TRBJ2-5, with 9 bases matching TRBD2. This CDR3 has 14 residues. Per germline, CDR1 SQVTM and CDR2 ANQGSEA. The V gene end was trimmed by 4 bases and the J gene end by 1 base; junction bases not matched to a gene: 4.

This clonotype was seen more than once but under ten times. The genes are TRBV27 and TRBJ2-6; the match to TRBD1 covers 7 bases. The CDR3 has 16 amino acids. Germline trimming cut 9 bases from V and 3 bases from J; bases unmatched to any gene: 11. Germline V gene sequence: CDR1 MNHEY, CDR2 SMNVEV (reference sequence). The CDR3 nucleotides read TGTGCCAGTAGTAACAGGGGCGGTGGTGGGGCCAACGTCCTGACTTTC. Translating it yields CASSNRGGGGANVLTF.

The chain joins TRBV28 to TRBJ1-1; a weak D match, TRBD1 (5 bases). Germline V gene data show CDR1 as MDHEN and CDR2 as SYDVKM. V shed 8 bases and J shed 0 bases, with 13 bases lying between them. The CDR3 spans 14 residues. Written as DNA, the CDR3 is TGTGCCAGCTTTACAGGCGGGCTGAACACTGAAGCTTTCTTT. As protein: CASFTGGLNTEAFF.

The chain combines TRBV29-1 with TRBJ1-5; D remains ambiguous. Germline-derived CDR1 and CDR2 are SQVTM and ANQGSEA. The length of the CDR3 is 12 residues. Trimming left V 2 bases short and J 5 bases short, with 7 bases between. The CDR3 here is CSVESSDQPQHF. In DNA, the CDR3 is TGCAGCGTTGAATCTTCGGATCAGCCCCAGCATTTT.

Many counts were recorded for this clonotype. This chain joins TRBV3-1 and TRBJ2-4; 7 bases fit TRBD1. The germline V gene has CDR1 LGHDT and CDR2 YNNKEL (reference sequence). V dropped 1 base and J dropped 0; count of bases not matched to a gene: 6. The CDR3 has 17 residues. The CDR3, as DNA: TGTGCCAGCAGCCAAGCCCCGGGACAGTTAGCCAAAAACATTCAGTACTTC. It yields the protein CASSQAPGQLAKNIQYF.

This clonotype was seen more than once but under ten times. The gene calls are TRBV11-3 and TRBJ2-2; 8 bases are a match to TRBD2. Germline-derived CDR1 and CDR2 are SGHNT and YENEEA. V lost 5 bases, J lost 5 bases, and 10 bases stayed unmatched. This CDR3 is 16 amino acids long. CDR3 sequence (DNA): TGTGCCAGCAGCCCGGTCAGCGGGAGAGGGACCGGGGAGCTGTTTTTT. It specifies CASSPVSGRGTGELFF.

The J gene is TRBJ2-3, the V gene TRBV5-4; TRBD2 agrees at 8 bases. CDR1 is SGHNT, CDR2 YYREEE, per germline (reference sequence). This CDR3 region has 16 residues. The V gene end was trimmed by 4 bases and the J gene end by 0 bases; junction bases not matched to a gene: 7. The CDR3 sequence: CASSLRLALSTDTQYF. In nucleotides, the CDR3 is TGTGCCAGCAGCCTGCGACTAGCGCTTAGCACAGATACGCAGTATTTT.

The chain employs TRBV6-2 or TRBV6-3 and TRBJ2-2; tentative D call: TRBD2 (6 bases). V was trimmed by 0 bases and J by 5 bases, leaving 13 bases between them. From germline, CDR1 is MNHEY and CDR2 SVGEGT. The CDR3 is 16 residues long. The CDR3 coding sequence is TGTGCCAGCAGTTACTCTTACGCGGGGAGGACCGGGGAGCTGTTTTTT. Protein product: CASSYSYAGRTGELFF.